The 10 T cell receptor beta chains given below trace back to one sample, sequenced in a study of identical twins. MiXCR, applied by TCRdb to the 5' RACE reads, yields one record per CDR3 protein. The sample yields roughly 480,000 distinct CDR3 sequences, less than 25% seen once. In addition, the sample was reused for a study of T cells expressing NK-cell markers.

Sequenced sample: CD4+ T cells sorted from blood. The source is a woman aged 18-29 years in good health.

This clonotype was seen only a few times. CDR3 nucleotide sequence: TGCAGTGCTAATCGGCCGGACAACTACAATGAGCAGTTCTTC. Amino acids: CSANRPDNYNEQFF. The J gene is TRBJ2-1, the V gene TRBV20-1, with D possibly being TRBD1 (5 bases). Germline-derived CDR1 and CDR2 are DFQATT and SNEGSKA (reference sequence). This CDR3 has 14 amino acids. Trimming left V 4 bases short and J 3 bases short, with 13 bases between.

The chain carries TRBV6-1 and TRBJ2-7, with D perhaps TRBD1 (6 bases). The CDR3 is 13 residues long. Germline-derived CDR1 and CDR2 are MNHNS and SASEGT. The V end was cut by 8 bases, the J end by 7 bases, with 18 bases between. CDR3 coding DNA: TGTGCCAGCCGACAGGCCTCGATTCGGGAGCAGTACTTC. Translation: CASRQASIREQYF.

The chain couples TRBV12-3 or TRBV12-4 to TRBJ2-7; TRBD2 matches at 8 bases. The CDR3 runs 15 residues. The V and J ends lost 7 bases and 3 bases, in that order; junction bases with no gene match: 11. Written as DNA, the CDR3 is TGTGCCAGCACCCTTGGCGGGGGGCCGCACTACGAGCAGTACTTC. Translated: CASTLGGGPHYEQYF.

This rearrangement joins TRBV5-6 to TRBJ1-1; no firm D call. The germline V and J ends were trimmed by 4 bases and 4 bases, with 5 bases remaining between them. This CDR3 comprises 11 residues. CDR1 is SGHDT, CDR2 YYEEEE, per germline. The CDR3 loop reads CASSRLTEAFF. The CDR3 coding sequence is TGTGCCAGCAGCCGCCTCACTGAAGCTTTCTTT.

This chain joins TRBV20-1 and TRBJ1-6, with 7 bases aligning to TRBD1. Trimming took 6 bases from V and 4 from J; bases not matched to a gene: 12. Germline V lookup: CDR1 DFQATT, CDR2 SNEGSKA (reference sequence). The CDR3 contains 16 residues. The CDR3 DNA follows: TGCAGTGCCACGGGCCGGAAGGGGGCGTATAATTCACCCCTCCACTTT. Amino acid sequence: CSATGRKGAYNSPLHF.

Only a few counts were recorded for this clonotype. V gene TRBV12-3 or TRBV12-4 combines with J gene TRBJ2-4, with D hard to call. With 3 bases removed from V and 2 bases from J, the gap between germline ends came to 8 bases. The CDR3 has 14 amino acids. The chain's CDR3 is CASSFVGTKNIQYF. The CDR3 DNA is TGTGCCAGCAGTTTTGTAGGGACCAAAAACATTCAGTACTTC.

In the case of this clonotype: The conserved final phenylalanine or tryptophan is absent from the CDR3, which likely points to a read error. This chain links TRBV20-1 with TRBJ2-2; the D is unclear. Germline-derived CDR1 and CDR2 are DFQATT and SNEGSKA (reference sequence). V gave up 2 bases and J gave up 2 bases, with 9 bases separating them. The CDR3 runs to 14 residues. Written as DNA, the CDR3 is TGCAGTGCTAGAATCAGCCTTAACACCGGGGAGCTGTTTTCT. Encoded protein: CSARISLNTGELFS.

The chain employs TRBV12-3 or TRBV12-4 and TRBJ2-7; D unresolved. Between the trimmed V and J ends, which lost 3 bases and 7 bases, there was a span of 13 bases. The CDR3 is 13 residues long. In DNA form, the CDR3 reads TGTGCCAGCAGTTTTCACCCAATGGTGGAGCAGTACTTC. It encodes CASSFHPMVEQYF.

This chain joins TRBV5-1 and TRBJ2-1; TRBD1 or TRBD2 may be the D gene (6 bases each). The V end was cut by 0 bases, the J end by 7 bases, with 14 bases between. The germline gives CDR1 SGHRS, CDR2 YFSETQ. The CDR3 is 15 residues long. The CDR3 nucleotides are TGCGCCAGCAGCTTGGTAGGGACGGGGGCAAATGAGCAGTTCTTC. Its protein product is CASSLVGTGANEQFF.

As DNA, the CDR3 is TGTGCCAGCAGCTTAAAACAGGTGGGTGAGCAGTTCTTC. It encodes CASSLKQVGEQFF. The V call is TRBV7-8, the J call TRBJ2-1; a possible D gene is TRBD1 (5 bases). This CDR3 comprises 13 residues. CDR1 is SGHVS, CDR2 FQNEAQ, per germline. V lost 2 bases, J lost 9 bases, and 11 bases lay in between.